This T cell receptor beta chain derives from a study of T-cell reconstitution after alpha-beta-depleted transplantation in children. Study-level points and caveats: Alpha-beta T cells about two months after transplant reportedly derived from several hundred expanded graft clones. Surviving recipient T cells and thymic progenitors underlay high day-60 TCRbeta diversity in some patients. A year post-transplant, T-cell counts and diversity derived mostly from newly produced T cells.

Unique molecular identifiers were built into the TCRbeta library. TCRdb itself ran the PCR reads through MiXCR, one entry per CDR3 protein. The sample has fewer than 450,000 distinct CDR3 sequences; around 15% are singletons. Trimming cost V 5 bases and J 0 bases, with 5 bases left between them. The germline V gene has CDR1 SGHTA and CDR2 FQGTGA. This CDR3 has 13 residues. This clonotype was seen a handful of times. Its target is not known. Sequenced here: PBMCs, mostly from graft donor cells, sampled 360 days after TCRalphabeta/CD19-depleted stem cell transplant. The receptor was isolated from a male patient between 2 and 10 years old who had a stem cell transplant for acute lymphoblastic leukemia, so the T cells may come from the graft donor. V and J are TRBV7-3 and TRBJ1-3, with D unclear. The CDR3 nucleotides read TGTGCCAGCAGCCCAGACTCTGGAAACACCATATATTTT. It encodes CASSPDSGNTIYF.